This TCR beta chain was sequenced in a study of CD8+CD57+ T cells in acquired aplastic anemia. This clonotype was detected ten times or more. The CDR3 sequence is 11 residues long. Germline values: CDR1 SNHLY, CDR2 FYNNEI. V dropped 2 bases and J dropped 6 bases, with 3 bases sitting between them. TCR beta VDJ and CDR3 profiling used genomic DNA as template. TCRdb called the reads again in MiXCR, with one record for every CDR3 protein. This sample yields over 100,000 distinct CDR3 sequences, of which about 40% are seen a single time; 7.5% to 9.5% belongs to the top ten. The sequence was obtained from a human donor in good health, serving as a control. The V call is TRBV2, the J call TRBJ2-3; D is undetermined. Sample: sorted CD4+, CD8+, or CD8+CD57+ T cells (not recorded which) from PBMCs. In nucleotides, the CDR3 is TGTGCCAGCAGTGAACTGGATACGCAGTATTTT. Translation gives CASSELDTQYF. Filled out from reference TRBV2 and TRBJ2-3, the complete variable domain reads EPEVTQTPSHQVTQMGQEVILRCVPISNHLYFYWYRQILGQKVEFLVSFYNNEISEKSEIFDDQFSVERPDGSNFTLKIRSTKLEDSAMYFCASSELDTQYFGPGTRLTVL.